This T cell receptor (beta chain) was observed in a study of low-dose radiotherapy and immunotherapy resistance in tumors. This clonotype was observed many times. Time point meaning: before trial treatment. TRAV- and TRBV-specific primers, spanning alpha and beta chains, primed first-strand cDNA. The PCR that amplified TCRs ran for around 20 cycles, relying on a constant-region primer and a V-primer adapter. TCRdb fed the reads into MiXCR, producing one record per CDR3 protein. Found here are 80,000 to 95,000 distinct CDR3 sequences, just under 9.5% of them singletons; the top ten hold under 1.1%. Trimming pared 8 bases from V and 11 bases from J, leaving 24 bases between. Germline V CDR1 and CDR2: MNHEY, SMNVEV (reference sequence). The CDR3 runs to 14 residues.

J is TRBJ2-5 and V is TRBV27; perhaps TRBD2 as D (6 bases). Sequencing was performed on PBMCs, taken before treatment. The receptor was isolated from a male donor with prostate cancer. The DNA for the CDR3 is TGTGCCAGCCTTTCCCGGGACTCCCTTCCGGTTCAGTACTTC. Residues: CASLSRDSLPVQYF.